Listed below are T cell receptor beta chains from one sample, sequenced in a study of blood T cell repertoires in COVID-19. This table comes from immunoSEQ multiplex PCR, and its TCRdb copy is limited to in-frame clones, with some not included. The top ten clones hold approximately 17% of a sample with over 130,000 clones, over 65% of them seen once. Material: peripheral blood. All receptors come from a man aged 50 to 59 with acute or convalescent COVID-19. The CDR3 runs from the conserved cysteine through the conserved F or W. The D gene is left open where the match is weak.

V gene: TRBV6-4
D gene: NA
J gene: TRBJ1-2
CDR3 protein: CASTGSSYGYTF
CDR3 DNA: TGTGCCAGCACTGGTAGCAGCTATGGCTACACCTTC

V gene: TRBV27
D gene: NA
J gene: TRBJ1-6
CDR3 protein: CASSLLARGSYNSPLHF
CDR3 DNA: TGTGCCAGCAGTTTACTTGCCCGGGGCTCCTATAATTCACCCCTCCACTTT

V gene: TRBV11-2
D gene: NA
J gene: TRBJ1-3
CDR3 protein: CASSSTMTQGSSGNTIYF
CDR3 DNA: TGTGCCAGCAGCTCGACCATGACCCAGGGCAGCTCTGGAAACACCATATATTTT

V gene: TRBV18
D gene: NA
J gene: TRBJ1-2
CDR3 protein: CASSPQGFSEGYTF
CDR3 DNA: TGTGCCAGCTCACCACAGGGGTTCTCGGAGGGCTACACCTTC

V gene: TRBV11-1
D gene: NA
J gene: TRBJ2-1
CDR3 protein: CASSGGSNEQFF
CDR3 DNA: TGTGCCAGCAGCGGGGGGTCGAATGAGCAGTTCTTC

V gene: TRBV7-8
D gene: TRBD1
J gene: TRBJ1-5
CDR3 protein: CASSSDRGRNQPQHF
CDR3 DNA: TGTGCCAGCAGCTCGGACAGGGGGCGGAATCAGCCCCAGCATTTT

V gene: TRBV10-3
D gene: NA
J gene: TRBJ1-3
CDR3 protein: CASQGGGPAGNTIYF
CDR3 DNA: TGTGCCTCCCAGGGCGGGGGGCCGGCGGGAAACACCATATATTTT

V gene: TRBV2
D gene: TRBD1
J gene: TRBJ1-2
CDR3 protein: CASRRDSSYGYTF
CDR3 DNA: TGTGCCAGCAGACGGGACAGTAGTTATGGCTACACCTTC

V gene: TRBV18
D gene: NA
J gene: TRBJ1-2
CDR3 protein: CASSPVLRTRGYTF
CDR3 DNA: TGTGCCAGCTCACCAGTTCTTAGGACACGGGGCTACACCTTC

V gene: TRBV10-1
D gene: TRBD2
J gene: TRBJ2-5
CDR3 protein: CASSEGLAGVETQYF
CDR3 DNA: TGCGCCAGCAGTGAGGGACTAGCGGGGGTGGAGACCCAGTACTTC

V gene: TRBV5-1
D gene: TRBD2
J gene: TRBJ2-3
CDR3 protein: CASRASGDTDTQYF
CDR3 DNA: TGCGCCAGCAGAGCTAGCGGGGACACAGATACGCAGTATTTT